This T cell receptor beta chain emerged from a study of T cells expressing NK-cell markers. General study findings and limits: In about 6 donors, dominant CD3+CD56+NKG2C+ clonotypes ranked among the top 10 CD8+ clonotypes. There were a few donors in whom these clonotypes also led the CD3+CD56-NKG2C+ fraction.

Using the 5' RACE reads, TCRdb records one entry per CDR3 protein without DNA. Its clone listing holds roughly 160,000 distinct CDR3 sequences. Concerning this clonotype: The antigen is not known.

This CDR3 spans 16 amino acids. Germline lookup yields CDR1 SGHRS and CDR2 YFSETQ. This chain links TRBV5-1 with TRBJ2-7; no DNA is available, so the TRBD1 call from TCRdb remains unchecked. This clonotype was sampled from a woman between 18 and 69 years old in good health. Sequenced sample: blood T cells: a sorted CD56 or NKG2C T cell subset, CD4+ or CD8+ T cells, or bulk PBMC T cells (not recorded which). The CDR3 reads CASRAGTGSSSYEQYF.